The 10 T cell receptor beta chains given below trace back to one sample, sequenced in a study of cytomegalovirus exposure and HLA in healthy donors (dated by TCRdb to about 2017). Library preparation employed the immunoSEQ multiplex PCR assay. For the multiplex PCR, a mixture combining 60 forward primers for TCR Vbeta segments and 13 reverse primers for TCR Jbeta segments was used. TCRdb took over this immuneACCESS table, retaining in-frame rearrangements with V and J assigned. Such tables are incomplete; in checked studies, under half of the missing clones stem from an unresolved V gene, and the remainder is unexplained. This sample comprises 35,000 to 45,000 clones, roughly half of them detected only once. Of the sample, roughly an eighth is held by the ten largest clones. Sequencing input: PBMCs. The origin of the receptors is a human donor in good health.

The chain's CDR3 is CASSPGTRGTSTDTQYF. CDR3 coding DNA: TGTGCCAGCAGCCCAGGGACTAGAGGTACTAGCACAGATACGCAGTATTTT. The rearrangement uses TRBV7-9 and TRBJ2-3, with 8 bases that match TRBD2. CDR3 length: 17 amino acids. In germline, CDR1 is SEHNR, CDR2 FQNEAQ (reference sequence). V lost 5 bases to trimming and J lost 0 bases; unmatched junction nucleotides: 10.

This clone was recorded a few times. The DNA for the CDR3 is TGTGCCAGCAGCTTAAACTTGCGGCAGGGCTTAGACTCACCCCTCCACTTT. As protein: CASSLNLRQGLDSPLHF. The V and J genes are TRBV7-2 and TRBJ1-6, with TRBD1 as a possible D gene (5 bases). Between the trimmed V and J ends, which lost 2 bases and 10 bases, there was a span of 21 bases. The CDR3 consists of 17 residues. Per germline, CDR1 SGHTA and CDR2 FQGNSA.

On this clone: The identical CDR3 is also encoded by other nucleotide sequences in the sample. The chain recombines TRBV15 with TRBJ2-3, with D possibly matching TRBD1 (6 bases). The V end lost 0 bases, the J end lost 2 bases, and 21 bases lay between the germline ends. Per germline, CDR1 LNHNV and CDR2 YYDKDF (reference sequence). The CDR3 is made up of 19 amino acids. Here the CDR3 reads CATSRENQGIAPATDTQYF. The CDR3 DNA follows: TGTGCCACCAGCAGAGAAAACCAGGGGATAGCACCTGCCACAGATACGCAGTATTTT. The complete variable domain, with remaining parts taken from reference TRBV15 and TRBJ2-3, reads DAMVIQNPRYQVTQFGKPVTLSCSQTLNHNVMYWYQQKSSQAPKLLFHYYDKDFNNEADTPDNFQSRRPNTSFCFLDIRSPGLGDTAMYLCATSRENQGIAPATDTQYFGPGTRLTVL.

The rearrangement joins TRBV6-1 to TRBJ2-6; D gene ambiguous. The V end lost 4 bases, the J end lost 0 bases, and 19 bases lay between the germline ends. CDR1 and CDR2 from the germline V gene are MNHNS and SASEGT. The CDR3 length is 19 residues. Here the CDR3 reads CASSGSRGRLFSGANVLTF. CDR3 nucleotides: TGTGCCAGCAGTGGCTCCCGCGGTAGGCTGTTCTCTGGGGCCAACGTCCTGACTTTC.

Regarding this clone: Other DNA sequences in the sample encode the same CDR3. This rearrangement joins TRBV6-5 to TRBJ1-5; D is unresolved. CDR1 is MNHEY, CDR2 SVGAGI, per germline. This CDR3 has 14 residues. V lost 2 bases and J lost 2, with 7 bases in between. This CDR3 reads CASSYKGGNQPQHF. The DNA for the CDR3 is TGTGCCAGCAGTTACAAAGGAGGCAATCAGCCCCAGCATTTT.

V and J are TRBV7-2 and TRBJ2-7, with 11 nucleotides matching TRBD2. Germline V gene lookup returns CDR1 SGHTA and CDR2 FQGNSA. J lost 0 bases, V lost 2 bases, and 0 bases had no gene match. The length of the CDR3 is 15 residues. CDR3 DNA: TGTGCCAGCAGCTTAACTAGCGGGGGCTCCTACGAGCAGTACTTC. Translating it yields CASSLTSGGSYEQYF.

CDR3 sequence reads: CASSQTPGLAAAYEQYF. Written as DNA, the CDR3 is TGCGCCAGCAGCCAAACCCCGGGACTAGCGGCCGCCTACGAGCAGTACTTC. V usage is TRBV4-3 and J usage is TRBJ2-7; TRBD2 aligns across 11 bases. J gave up 2 bases and V 2 bases, and 8 bases lay outside the gene matches. Per the germline V gene, CDR1 is LGHNA and CDR2 is YSLEER. The CDR3 runs to 17 residues.

J is TRBJ2-1 and V is TRBV11-2; a possible D gene is TRBD2 (7 bases). This CDR3 contains 16 residues. V shed 5 bases and J shed 0 bases, with 14 bases lying between them. Germline values: CDR1 SGHAT, CDR2 FQNNGV. In nucleotides, the CDR3 is TGTGCCAGCAGCCGAGGGGGGGAAAGCTCCTACAATGAGCAGTTCTTC. It is translated as CASSRGGESSYNEQFF.

This clone came up a few times. V and J are TRBV27 and TRBJ1-4; no definite D call. Germline V CDR1 and CDR2: MNHEY, SMNVEV (reference sequence). The CDR3 runs 14 residues. V was clipped by 1 base and J by 5 bases, with 8 bases between them. CDR3 protein: CASSLFDKNEKLFF. CDR3 bases: TGTGCCAGCAGTTTATTCGACAAGAATGAAAAACTGTTTTTT.

The chain is built from TRBV2 and TRBJ2-5, with D maybe TRBD2 (6 bases). Germline loops: CDR1 SNHLY, CDR2 FYNNEI. This CDR3 comprises 11 residues. V was clipped by 2 bases and J by 9 bases, with 7 bases between them. CDR3 in DNA: TGTGCCAGCAGTGAATGGGAGGCCCAGTACTTC. Protein product: CASSEWEAQYF. The full variable domain, rest sourced from reference TRBV2 and TRBJ2-5, is EPEVTQTPSHQVTQMGQEVILRCVPISNHLYFYWYRQILGQKVEFLVSFYNNEISEKSEIFDDQFSVERPDGSNFTLKIRSTKLEDSAMYFCASSEWEAQYFGPGTRLLVL.